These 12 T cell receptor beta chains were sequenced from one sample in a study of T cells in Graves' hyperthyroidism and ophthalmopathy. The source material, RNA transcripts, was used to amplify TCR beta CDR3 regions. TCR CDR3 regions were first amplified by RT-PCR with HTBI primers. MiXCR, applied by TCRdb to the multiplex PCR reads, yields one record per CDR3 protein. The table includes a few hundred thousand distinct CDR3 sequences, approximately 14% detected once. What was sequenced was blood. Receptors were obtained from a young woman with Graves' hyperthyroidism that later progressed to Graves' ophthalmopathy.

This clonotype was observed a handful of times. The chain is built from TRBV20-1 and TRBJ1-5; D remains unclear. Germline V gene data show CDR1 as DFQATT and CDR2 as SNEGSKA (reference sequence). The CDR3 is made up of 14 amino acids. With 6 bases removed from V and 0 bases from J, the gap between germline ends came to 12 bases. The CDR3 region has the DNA TGCAGTGCCCCGGGAGTACTTAGCAATCAGCCCCAGCATTTT. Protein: CSAPGVLSNQPQHF.

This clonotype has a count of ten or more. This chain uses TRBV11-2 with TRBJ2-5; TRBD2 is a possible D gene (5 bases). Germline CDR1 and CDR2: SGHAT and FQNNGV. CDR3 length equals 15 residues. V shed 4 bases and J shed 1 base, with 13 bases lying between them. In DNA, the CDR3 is TGTGCCAGCAGCTCCGAGCGGAGACCCCAAGAGACCCAGTACTTC. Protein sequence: CASSSERRPQETQYF.

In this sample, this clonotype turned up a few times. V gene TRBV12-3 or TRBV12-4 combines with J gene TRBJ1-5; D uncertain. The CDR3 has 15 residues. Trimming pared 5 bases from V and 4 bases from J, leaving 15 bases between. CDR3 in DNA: TGTGCCAGCAGTGTGACCGGGATTAAGAATCAGCCCCAGCATTTT. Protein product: CASSVTGIKNQPQHF.

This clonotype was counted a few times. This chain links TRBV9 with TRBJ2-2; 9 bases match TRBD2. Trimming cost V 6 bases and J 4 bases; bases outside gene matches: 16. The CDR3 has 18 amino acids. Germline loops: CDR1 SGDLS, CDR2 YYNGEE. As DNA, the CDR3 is TGTGCCAGCACTCCCGCGACTAGCGGAGGGCGGGGCACCGGGGAGCTGTTTTTT. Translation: CASTPATSGGRGTGELFF.

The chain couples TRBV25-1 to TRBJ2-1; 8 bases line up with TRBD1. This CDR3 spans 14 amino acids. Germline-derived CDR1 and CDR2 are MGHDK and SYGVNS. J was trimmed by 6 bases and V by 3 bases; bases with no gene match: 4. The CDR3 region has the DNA TGTGCCAGCAGTGATCCCGGGACAGGCAATGAGCAGTTCTTC. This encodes CASSDPGTGNEQFF.

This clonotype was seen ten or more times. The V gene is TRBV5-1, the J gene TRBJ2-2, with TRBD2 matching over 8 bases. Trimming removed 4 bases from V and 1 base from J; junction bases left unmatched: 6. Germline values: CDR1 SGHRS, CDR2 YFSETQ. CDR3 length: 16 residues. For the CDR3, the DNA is TGCGCCAGCAGCCTCACCGGGAGGGAGAACACCGGGGAGCTGTTTTTT. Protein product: CASSLTGRENTGELFF.

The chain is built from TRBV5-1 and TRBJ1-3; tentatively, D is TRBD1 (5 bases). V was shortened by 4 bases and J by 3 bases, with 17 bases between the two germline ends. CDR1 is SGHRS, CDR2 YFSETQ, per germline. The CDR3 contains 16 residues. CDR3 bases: TGCGCCAGCAGCAACTGGGACGGCCTGGGTGGAAACACCATATATTTT. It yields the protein CASSNWDGLGGNTIYF.

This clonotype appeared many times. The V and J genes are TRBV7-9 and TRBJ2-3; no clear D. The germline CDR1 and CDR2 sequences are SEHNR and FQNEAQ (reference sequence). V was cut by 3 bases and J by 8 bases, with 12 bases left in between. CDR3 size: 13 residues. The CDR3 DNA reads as TGTGCCAGCAGCTTGCTCCAAGATTTTACGCAGTATTTT. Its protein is CASSLLQDFTQYF.

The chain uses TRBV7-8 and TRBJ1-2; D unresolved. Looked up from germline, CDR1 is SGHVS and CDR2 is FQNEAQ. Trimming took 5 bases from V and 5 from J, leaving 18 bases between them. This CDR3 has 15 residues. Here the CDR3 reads CASSEASGRAYGYTF. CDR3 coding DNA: TGTGCCAGCAGCGAGGCTTCCGGGAGGGCTTATGGCTACACCTTC.

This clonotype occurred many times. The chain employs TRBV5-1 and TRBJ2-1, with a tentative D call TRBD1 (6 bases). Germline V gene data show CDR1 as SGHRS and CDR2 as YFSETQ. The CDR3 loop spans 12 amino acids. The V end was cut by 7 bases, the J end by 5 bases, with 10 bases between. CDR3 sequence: CASSDRDNEQFF. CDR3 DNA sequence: TGCGCCAGCTCGGACAGAGACAATGAGCAGTTCTTC.

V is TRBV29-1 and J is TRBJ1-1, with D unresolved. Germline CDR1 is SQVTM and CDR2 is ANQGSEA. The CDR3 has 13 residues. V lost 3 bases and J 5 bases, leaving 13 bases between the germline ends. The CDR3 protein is CSVEMSLGTEAFF. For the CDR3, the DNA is TGCAGCGTTGAGATGTCTTTGGGAACTGAAGCTTTCTTT.

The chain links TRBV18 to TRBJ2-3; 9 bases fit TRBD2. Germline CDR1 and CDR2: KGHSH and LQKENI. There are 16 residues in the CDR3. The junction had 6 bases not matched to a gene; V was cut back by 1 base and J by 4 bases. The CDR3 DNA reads TGTGCCAGCTCACCACTCAGCGGGAGGAGCTCAGATACGCAGTATTTT. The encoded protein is CASSPLSGRSSDTQYF. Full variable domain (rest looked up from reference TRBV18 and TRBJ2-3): NAGVMQNPRHLVRRRGQEARLRCSPMKGHSHVYWYRQLPEEGLKFMVYLQKENIIDESGMPKERFSAEFPKEGPSILRIQQVVRGDSAAYFCASSPLSGRSSDTQYFGPGTRLTVL.